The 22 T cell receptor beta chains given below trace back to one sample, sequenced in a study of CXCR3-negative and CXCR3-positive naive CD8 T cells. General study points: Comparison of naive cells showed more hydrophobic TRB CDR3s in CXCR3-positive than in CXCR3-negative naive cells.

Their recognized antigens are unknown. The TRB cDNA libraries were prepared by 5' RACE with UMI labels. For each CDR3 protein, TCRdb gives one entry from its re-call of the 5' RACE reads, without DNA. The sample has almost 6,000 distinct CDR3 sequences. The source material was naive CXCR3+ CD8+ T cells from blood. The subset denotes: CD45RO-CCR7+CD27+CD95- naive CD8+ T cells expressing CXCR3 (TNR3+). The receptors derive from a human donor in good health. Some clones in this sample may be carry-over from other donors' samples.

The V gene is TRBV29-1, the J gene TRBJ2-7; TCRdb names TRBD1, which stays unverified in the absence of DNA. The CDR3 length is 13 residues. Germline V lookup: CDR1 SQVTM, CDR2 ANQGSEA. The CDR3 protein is CSVAVGPRAEKYF.

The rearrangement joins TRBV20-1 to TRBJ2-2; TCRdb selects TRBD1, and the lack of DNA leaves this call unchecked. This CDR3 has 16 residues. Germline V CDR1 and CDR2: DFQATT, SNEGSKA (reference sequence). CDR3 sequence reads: CSARDLGQGNTGELFF.

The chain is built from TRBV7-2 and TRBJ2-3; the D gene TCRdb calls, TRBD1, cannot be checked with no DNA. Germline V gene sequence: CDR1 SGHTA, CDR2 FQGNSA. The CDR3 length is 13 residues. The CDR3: CASSYPPTDTQYF. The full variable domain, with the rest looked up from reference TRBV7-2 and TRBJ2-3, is GAGVSQSPSNKVTEKGKDVELRCDPISGHTALYWYRQSLGQGLEFLIYFQGNSAPDKSGLPSDRFSAERTGGSVSTLTIQRTQQEDSAVYLCASSYPPTDTQYFGPGTRLTVL.

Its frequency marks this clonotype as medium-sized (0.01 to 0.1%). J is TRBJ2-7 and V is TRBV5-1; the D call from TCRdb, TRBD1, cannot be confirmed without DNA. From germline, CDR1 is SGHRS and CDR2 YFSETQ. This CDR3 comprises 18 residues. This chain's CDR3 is CASSPGQGWDGLRYEQYF.

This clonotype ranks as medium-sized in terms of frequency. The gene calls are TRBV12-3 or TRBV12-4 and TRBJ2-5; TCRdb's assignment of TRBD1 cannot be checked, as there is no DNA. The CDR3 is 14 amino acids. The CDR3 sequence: CASSFTGNEETQYF.

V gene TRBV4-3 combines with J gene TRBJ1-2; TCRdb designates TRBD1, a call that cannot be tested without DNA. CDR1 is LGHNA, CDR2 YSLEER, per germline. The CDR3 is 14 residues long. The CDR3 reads CASSQRTGSSSYTF.

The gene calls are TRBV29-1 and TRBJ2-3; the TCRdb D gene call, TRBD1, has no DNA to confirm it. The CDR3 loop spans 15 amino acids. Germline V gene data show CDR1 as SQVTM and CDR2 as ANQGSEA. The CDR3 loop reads CSVYGTHGGGDTQCF.

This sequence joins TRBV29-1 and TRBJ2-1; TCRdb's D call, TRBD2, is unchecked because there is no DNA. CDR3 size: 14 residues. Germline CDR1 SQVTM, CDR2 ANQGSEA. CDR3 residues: CSVHGRDANNEQFF.

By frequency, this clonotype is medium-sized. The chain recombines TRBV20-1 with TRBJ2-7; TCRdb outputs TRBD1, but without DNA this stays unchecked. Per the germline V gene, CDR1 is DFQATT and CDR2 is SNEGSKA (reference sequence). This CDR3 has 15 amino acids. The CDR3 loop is CSARDLERPAYEQYF.

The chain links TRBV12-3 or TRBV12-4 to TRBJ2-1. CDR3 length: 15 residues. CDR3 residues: CASSPSWPSYNEQFF.

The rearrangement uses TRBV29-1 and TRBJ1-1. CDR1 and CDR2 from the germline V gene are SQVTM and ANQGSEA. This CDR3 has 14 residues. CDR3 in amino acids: CSVPNLGWGTEAFF.

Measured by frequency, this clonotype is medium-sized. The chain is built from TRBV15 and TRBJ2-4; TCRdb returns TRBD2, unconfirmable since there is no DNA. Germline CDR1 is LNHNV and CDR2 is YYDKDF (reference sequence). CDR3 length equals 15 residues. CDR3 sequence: CATSRDRPGGNIQYF.

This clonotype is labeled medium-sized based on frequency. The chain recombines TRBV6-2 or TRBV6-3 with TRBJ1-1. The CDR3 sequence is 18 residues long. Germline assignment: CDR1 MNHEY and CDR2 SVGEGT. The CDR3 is CASSYSSGRDYLNTEAFF.

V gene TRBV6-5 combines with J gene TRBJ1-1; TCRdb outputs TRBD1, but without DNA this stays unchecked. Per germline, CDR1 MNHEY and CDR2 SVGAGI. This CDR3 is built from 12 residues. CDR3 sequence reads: CASSYGDRQAFF.

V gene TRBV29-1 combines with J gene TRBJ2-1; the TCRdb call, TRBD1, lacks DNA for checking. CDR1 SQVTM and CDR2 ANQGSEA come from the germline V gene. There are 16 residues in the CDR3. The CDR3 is CSFEEGRGPGDNEQFF.

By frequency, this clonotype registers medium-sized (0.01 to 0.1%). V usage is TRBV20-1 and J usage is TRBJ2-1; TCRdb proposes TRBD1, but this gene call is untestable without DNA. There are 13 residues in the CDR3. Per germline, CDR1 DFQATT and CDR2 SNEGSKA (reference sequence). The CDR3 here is CSARQGSVNEQFF.

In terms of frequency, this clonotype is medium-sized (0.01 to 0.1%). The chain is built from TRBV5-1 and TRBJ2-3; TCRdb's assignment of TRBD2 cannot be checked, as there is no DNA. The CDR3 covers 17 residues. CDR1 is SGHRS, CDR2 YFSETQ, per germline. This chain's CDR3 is CASSFGTSGGSTDTQYF.

The CDR3 protein is CASSQDLAGEFYEQYF. The V call is TRBV4-1, the J call TRBJ2-7. Germline loops: CDR1 MGHRA, CDR2 YSYEKL. The CDR3 sequence is 16 residues long.

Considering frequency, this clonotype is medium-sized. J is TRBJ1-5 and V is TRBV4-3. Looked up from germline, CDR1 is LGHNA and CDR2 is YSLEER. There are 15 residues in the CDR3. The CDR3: CASSQDLWGNQPQHF.

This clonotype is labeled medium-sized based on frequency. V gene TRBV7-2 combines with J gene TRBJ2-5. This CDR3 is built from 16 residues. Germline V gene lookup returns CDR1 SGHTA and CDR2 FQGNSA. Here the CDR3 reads CASSHRLDPLEETQYF.

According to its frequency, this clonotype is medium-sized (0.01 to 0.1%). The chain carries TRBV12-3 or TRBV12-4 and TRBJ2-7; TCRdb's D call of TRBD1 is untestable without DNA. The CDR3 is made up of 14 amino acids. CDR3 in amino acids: CASSPTGATYEQYF.

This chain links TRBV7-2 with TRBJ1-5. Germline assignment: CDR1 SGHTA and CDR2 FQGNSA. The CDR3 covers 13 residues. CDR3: CASSLGLPQPQHF. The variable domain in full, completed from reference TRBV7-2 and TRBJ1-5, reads GAGVSQSPSNKVTEKGKDVELRCDPISGHTALYWYRQSLGQGLEFLIYFQGNSAPDKSGLPSDRFSAERTGGSVSTLTIQRTQQEDSAVYLCASSLGLPQPQHFGDGTRLSIL.